The subject of this entry is one TCR beta chain. Its antigen is undetermined. The data are from a study of CD8 T cells in ankylosing spondylitis. General study points: In ankylosing spondylitis blood, a motif of about eight highly homologous TCR beta variants appeared characteristic.

The length of the CDR3 is 12 residues. Between the trimmed V and J ends, which lost 6 bases and 3 bases, there was a span of 6 bases. CDR1 is SEHNR and CDR2 is FQNEAQ in the germline V gene (reference sequence). Researchers built TCR beta libraries using quantitative 5'-RACE with molecular barcodes. TCRdb redid the calling of the 5' RACE reads with MiXCR, one entry per CDR3 protein. The top ten hold 9% to 15% of the sample, which has roughly 100,000 distinct CDR3 sequences, 20% to 30% seen once. The sequence came from a male donor with ankylosing spondylitis. This chain links TRBV7-9 with TRBJ2-1; D remains ambiguous. Specimen: synovial fluid, either unsorted or a sorted T cell fraction (not recorded which). CDR3 residues: CASRSFYNEQFF. The CDR3 region has the DNA TGTGCCAGCAGGTCCTTCTACAATGAGCAGTTCTTC.